This is a list of T cell receptor beta chains from one sample in a study of human T cells and chemical hapten exposure. TCRdb fed the RACE reads into MiXCR, producing one record per CDR3 protein. Found here are just over 80,000 distinct CDR3 sequences, roughly a tenth of them singletons; the top ten hold roughly 4.2%. This material consisted of whole blood, taken in connection with sensitization to the hapten diphenylcyclopropenone (DPC). All receptors come from a woman between 45 and 65 years old with alopecia areata. Some clones in this sample may be carry-over from other donors' samples. The CDR3 runs from the conserved cysteine through the conserved F or W. Fields, in order: V gene, CDR3 length, D gene, clone size, J gene, CDR3 DNA, CDR3 protein. D genes are given only for firm matches. The size of a clone is reported for some rows only, either as once, few or many, or as a class for expanded clones.

TRBV11-2	18	.	many	TRBJ2-3	TGTGCCAGCAGCTTACTAGCGCCCCGTTTACTTCACACAGATACGCAGTATTTT	CASSLLAPRLLHTDTQYF
TRBV6-5	14	.	many	TRBJ2-7	TGTGCCAGCAGTAATGCGGGACTCACTGTCGAGCAGTACTTC	CASSNAGLTVEQYF
TRBV21-1	16	.	.	TRBJ1-5	TGTGCCAGCAGCACCCCGGGACAGGGGGAAGATCAGCCCCAGCATTTT	CASSTPGQGEDQPQHF
TRBV20-1	12	.	many	TRBJ2-7	TGCAGTGCTAGAGGGGTCACCTACGAGCAGTACTTC	CSARGVTYEQYF
TRBV28	14	TRBD2	many	TRBJ2-1	TGTGCCAGCAGTTTACTAGCGGGCTACGGTGAGCAGTTCTTC	CASSLLAGYGEQFF
TRBV4-2	16	.	.	TRBJ1-2	TGTGCCAGCAGCCAGGTAGCTGGACAGAGCTCCTATGGCTACACCTTC	CASSQVAGQSSYGYTF
TRBV18	15	.	many	TRBJ1-5	TGTGCCAGCTCACCACCGGGGGGGCCAGGTCAGCCCCAGCATTTT	CASSPPGGPGQPQHF
TRBV5-1	12	.	many	TRBJ1-2	TGCGCCAGCAGCCAGAAGGGGGATGGCTACACCTTC	CASSQKGDGYTF
TRBV19	16	.	.	TRBJ1-5	TGTGCCAGTAGTACCACCGGGACGCTCAGCAATCAGCCCCAGCATTTT	CASSTTGTLSNQPQHF
TRBV20-1	11	.	many	TRBJ2-7	TGCAGTGCTAGAGTAAGGGGTGGGCAGTACTTC	CSARVRGGQYF
TRBV20-1	15	TRBD2	few	TRBJ2-1	TGCAGTGCTAGAGATGGAGCGGGAGCTCGCAATGAGCAGTTCTTC	CSARDGAGARNEQFF
TRBV4-3	17	.	many	TRBJ1-1	TGCGCCAGCAGCCAGACCTACTACGATTCAGGGTCCACTGAAGCTTTCTTT	CASSQTYYDSGSTEAFF
TRBV7-2	17	.	few	TRBJ2-1	TGTGCCAGCAGCTTAGGAGGGTTTGGACGGATACACAATGAGCAGTTCTTC	CASSLGGFGRIHNEQFF
TRBV5-1	12	.	.	TRBJ2-1	TGCGCCAGCGCCCAGGGGCTCAATGAGCAGTTCTTC	CASAQGLNEQFF
TRBV15	15	TRBD2	few	TRBJ2-1	TGTGCCACCAGCACTGGGGGGAGCGGGAACAATGAGCAGTTCTTC	CATSTGGSGNNEQFF
TRBV27	15	.	many	TRBJ1-5	TGTGCCAGCAGTTTATCCCGAATAAGGAATCAGCCCCAGCATTTT	CASSLSRIRNQPQHF
TRBV6-5	11	.	many	TRBJ1-1	TGTGCCAGCCGGAGTAACACTGAAGCTTTCTTT	CASRSNTEAFF